This T cell receptor (beta chain) was identified during a study of blood T cell repertoires in COVID-19 (TCRdb year 2020). Regarding the study in general: The collaborator samples originated in the United States, Italy and Spain and spanned the acute and convalescent phases of COVID-19. A freely available public database, intended as a resource for researchers studying the immune response to SARS-CoV-2, is where the repertoires were released. Deeply sampled blood TCRbeta repertoires from subjects exposed to, actively infected with, or recovered from COVID-19 were included in the dataset. HLA class I and class II types, where available, came from metadata supplied by the sample provider rather than from assay-based typing. Samples came from the ongoing ImmuneRACE study (first 160 participants) plus 1,254 subjects from 6 global collaborators. The material from the prospective study consisted of cDNA or gDNA derived from T cells, B-cell-depleted T cells, or PBMCs. A de-identified subject ID, COVID-19 status, age in years and sex were almost always included in the sample metadata.

The CDR3 has 14 amino acids, counting the end cysteine and phenylalanine. The only DNA kept is the CDR3, 42 bases in frame from the first base. As encoded in the germline V gene, CDR1 is SGHAT while CDR2 is FQNNGV. V trim: 1 base; J trim: 14 bases; unmatched bases: 9. With regard to this clone: What this receptor recognizes is not known. Nothing much larger sits one base from this clone, and base qualities are not available.

TCRbeta CDR3 regions were amplified from genomic DNA by means of the immunoSEQ Assay, a bias-controlled multiplex PCR. The paper's data handling went like this. The number of nucleated cells in each sample was estimated from the amplification of reference gene primers within the assay. To quantify the absolute abundance of each unique TCRbeta CDR3 rearrangement, sequence reads were collapsed and filtered. For each sample, productive Simpson clonality was calculated as the square root of Simpson's diversity index across productive rearrangements. Held by TCRdb, this immuneACCESS table contains in-frame sequences only and omits some clones. Under half of the omission traces to an unresolved V gene where checked; the cause of the rest is unknown. The V and J calls and the clone size are those of that table, but D and trimming were determined from the DNA. This sample lists around 250,000 clones; 82% were detected once. In total, the top ten clones hold 3.4% of the sample.

Overall study outcomes, separate from this receptor: Clinical and demographic metadata were provided uncurated, with the amount varying by source and participant.

The collaborating institutions used their own protocols to collect whole blood in K2EDTA tubes. For TCRbeta analysis, collaborator samples were shipped as frozen whole blood, as isolated PBMCs, or as DNA extracted from either sample type. The rearranged segments are TRBV11-2 and TRBJ2-1, and TRBD2 matches 9 of the central bases. This receptor was identified in a woman between 18 and 29 years old with acute or convalescent COVID-19. Sequenced sample: peripheral blood. The CDR3 reads CASSLGGLAGMEFF. In nucleotide form, the sequence is TGTGCCAGCAGCTTAGGAGGTCTAGCGGGGATGGAGTTCTTC.